This TCR beta chain comes out of a study of blood T cells in healthy people across ages. The second PCR ran roughly 7 to 11 cycles with a sample-barcoded 5' primer and J-beta primers. A tag from a template-switch adaptor with 12 random nucleotides marked each cDNA molecule. TCRdb called the 5' RACE reads again in MiXCR, with one record for every CDR3 protein. The sample has hundreds of thousands of distinct CDR3 sequences; 29% are singletons. This clonotype was seen more than once but under ten times. The CDR3 covers 15 residues. CDR1 and CDR2 (germline): MDHEN, SYDVKM. Trimming removed 6 bases from V and 5 bases from J, with 20 bases in between.

The sample comprised blood. The sequence came from a woman of 80 years or more in good health. This sequence joins TRBV28 and TRBJ2-7; D gene ambiguous. CDR3 protein: CASSPTTIYGNEQYF. DNA of the CDR3: TGTGCCAGCAGCCCTACCACAATATACGGTAACGAGCAGTACTTC. Drawing the rest from reference TRBV28 and TRBJ2-7, the complete variable domain is DVKVTQSSRYLVKRTGEKVFLECVQDMDHENMFWYRQDPGLGLRLIYFSYDVKMKEKGDIPEGYSVSREKKERFSLILESASTNQTSMYLCASSPTTIYGNEQYFGPGTRLTVT.